The TCR beta chain under discussion was sequenced for a study of T cells in Graves' hyperthyroidism and ophthalmopathy. Authors of the study amplified TCR beta CDR3 regions from RNA transcripts. HTBI primers were employed in a first-round RT-PCR of the TCR CDR3. A single record per CDR3 protein comes from TCRdb applying MiXCR to the multiplex PCR reads. The table shows more than 500,000 distinct CDR3 sequences, with approximately 15% occurring only once. CDR3 size: 16 residues. V trimming: 3 bases; J trimming: 2 bases; junction bases outside the gene matches: 9. The germline CDR1 and CDR2 sequences are DFQATT and SNEGSKA (reference sequence).

The chain has TRBV20-1 and TRBJ1-5; 8 bases agree with TRBD1. The sequence was obtained from a woman between 35 and 50 years old with Graves' ophthalmopathy. Input material: blood. CDR3 bases: TGCAGTGCTAGCGACAGGGGAACATATGGCAATCAGCCCCAGCATTTT. Translation: CSASDRGTYGNQPQHF.